The entry below describes one T cell receptor (beta chain). Its antigen is undetermined. Trimming took off 3 bases at V and 0 bases at J, with 4 bases between the two ends. Germline CDR1 and CDR2: LNHDA and SQIVND (reference sequence). The CDR3 runs to 13 residues. Assay: immunoSEQ multiplex PCR; the TCRdb copy retains only in-frame clones and omits some. The sample carries about 110,000 clones, roughly 92% recorded once. The sample is drawn from a study of T cell responses to AZD1222 COVID-19 vaccine. Overall study results and limits: Spike-spanning, vaccine-associated CD4 TCRs were dominant at 160-218 and 743-854. Repertoire samples came only from after the peak T cell response. Receipt of two AZD1222 doses was followed by a rise in Spike-specific TCR breadth and depth. Close to half of all spike-specific TCRs reportedly target regions of the variants that are unmutated.

The rearrangement uses TRBV19 and TRBJ2-3; D gene uncertain. This sample comprised peripheral blood, obtained 28 days after the second AZD1222 dose. This clonotype originated in an adult who received the AZD1222 COVID-19 vaccine. The chain's CDR3 is CASSMTSTDTQYF. The CDR3 region has the DNA TGTGCCAGTAGTATGACTAGCACAGATACGCAGTATTTT.